These 22 T cell receptor beta chains originate from one sample sequenced in a study of neoadjuvant anti-PD-1 for oral cavity cancer. Produced via immunoSEQ multiplex PCR; TCRdb's table is partial and in-frame only. Of about 42,000 clones listed, about 76% are singletons. Regarding time point: after neoadjuvant nivolumab, at surgical resection. The sequences come from PBMCs, collected after nivolumab (anti-PD-1) treatment. The receptors originated from a person aged 40 to 85 with oral cavity squamous cell carcinoma.

V is TRBV5-1 and J is TRBJ1-2, with 8 positions matching TRBD1. Germline V gene lookup returns CDR1 SGHRS and CDR2 YFSETQ. This CDR3 comprises 15 residues. V lost 0 bases to trimming and J lost 0 bases; unmatched junction nucleotides: 1. DNA of the CDR3: TGCGCCAGCAGCTTGGGGACAGGGCCTAACTATGGCTACACCTTC. Translated: CASSLGTGPNYGYTF. Combining the CDR3 with reference TRBV5-1 and TRBJ1-2 gives the whole variable domain KAGVTQTPRYLIKTRGQQVTLSCSPISGHRSVSWYQQTPGQGLQFLFEYFSETQRNKGNFPGRFSGRQFSNSRSEMNVSTLELGDSALYLCASSLGTGPNYGYTFGSGTRLTVV.

This clone was seen just once. The rearrangement joins TRBV2 to TRBJ2-7; 11 nucleotides match TRBD1. The CDR3 is made up of 14 amino acids. The V segment lost 5 bases and the J segment 3 bases; nucleotides outside the gene matches: 3. Germline CDR1 is SNHLY and CDR2 is FYNNEI. CDR3 in amino acids: CASSRTGGIYEQYF. The CDR3 nucleotides are TGTGCCAGCAGTAGGACAGGGGGCATCTACGAGCAGTACTTC.

This clone was recorded only once. The DNA for the CDR3 is TGTGCCAGTACCCCTCGCCTCGTAGAGGGAGATACGCAGTATTTT. Residues: CASTPRLVEGDTQYF. This chain links TRBV19 with TRBJ2-3; TRBD2 might be the D (5 bases). The CDR3 length is 15 residues. Trimming took off 7 bases at V and 5 bases at J, with 19 bases between the two ends. Per the germline V gene, CDR1 is LNHDA and CDR2 is SQIVND (reference sequence).

V gene TRBV2 combines with J gene TRBJ1-5; D remains unclear. Trimming removed 9 bases from V and 0 bases from J, with 6 bases in between. CDR1 is SNHLY and CDR2 is FYNNEI in the germline V gene. The CDR3 covers 12 residues. The CDR3, as DNA: TGTGCCAGTCAGTATAGCAATCAGCCCCAGCATTTT. Translating gives CASQYSNQPQHF.

The rearrangement joins TRBV5-1 to TRBJ2-1; tentative D call: TRBD1 (5 bases). The CDR3 sequence is 16 residues long. Germline CDR1 and CDR2: SGHRS and YFSETQ. Trimming pared 0 bases from V and 5 bases from J, leaving 15 bases between. The CDR3, as DNA: TGCGCCAGCAGCTTGGGGCAGTTCAGGGATAACAATGAGCAGTTCTTC. It codes for CASSLGQFRDNNEQFF.

V and J are TRBV5-6 and TRBJ1-2; 7 bases line up with TRBD1. After removal of 0 bases from V and 5 bases from J, the junction contained 7 bases not matched to a gene. CDR3 size: 15 residues. Germline CDR1 SGHDT, CDR2 YYEEEE. Here the CDR3 reads CASSLAGQSSYGYTF. The CDR3 coding sequence is TGTGCCAGCAGCTTGGCGGGACAGAGTTCTTATGGCTACACCTTC.

This clone was detected a few times. This chain connects TRBV14 to TRBJ1-1; D remains ambiguous. This CDR3 spans 13 amino acids. Per germline, CDR1 SGHDN and CDR2 FVKESK. V gave up 4 bases and J gave up 0 bases, with 6 bases separating them. CDR3 DNA sequence: TGTGCCAGCAGCCTTGGCATGAACACTGAAGCTTTCTTT. As protein: CASSLGMNTEAFF.

The chain employs TRBV7-8 and TRBJ1-5; 9 bases fit TRBD1. Trimming cost V 2 bases and J 3 bases; bases outside gene matches: 11. The CDR3 totals 18 residues. Germline V gives CDR1 SGHVS, CDR2 FQNEAQ. CDR3 protein: CASSLRGQGRNNNQPQHF. CDR3 DNA: TGTGCCAGCAGCTTACGTGGACAGGGGAGGAATAACAATCAGCCCCAGCATTTT. The full variable domain, with the rest looked up from reference TRBV7-8 and TRBJ1-5, is GAGVSQSPRYKVAKRGQDVALRCDPISGHVSLFWYQQALGQGPEFLTYFQNEAQLDKSGLPSDRFFAERPEGSVSTLKIQRTQQEDSAVYLCASSLRGQGRNNNQPQHFGDGTRLSIL.

In the case of this clone: Other DNA sequences from this sample encode an identical CDR3 as well. The chain's CDR3 is CASSPHMNTEAFF. CDR3 nucleotide sequence: TGTGCCAGCAGCCCCCACATGAACACTGAAGCTTTCTTT. The chain couples TRBV11-2 to TRBJ1-1; D is undetermined. Trimming stripped 5 bases from V and 0 bases from J, with 7 bases between. This CDR3 region has 13 residues. In germline, CDR1 is SGHAT, CDR2 FQNNGV.

This clone was detected once. The CDR3 DNA reads TGTGCCAGCAGCGTAAATGGGAGCCCAGCAGCCAAAAACATTCAGTACTTC. This gives the protein CASSVNGSPAAKNIQYF. The rearrangement joins TRBV9 to TRBJ2-4, with a weak D call TRBD2 (5 bases). Germline CDR1 is SGDLS and CDR2 is YYNGEE. The CDR3 runs 17 residues. V was shortened by 1 base and J by 0 bases, with 14 bases between the two germline ends.

The chain has TRBV30 and TRBJ1-4, with 10 bases identical to TRBD1. The CDR3 extends over 14 amino acids. Germline CDR1 is GTSNPN and CDR2 is SVGIG (reference sequence). Unmatched junction bases numbered 6, after V lost 4 bases and J lost 7 bases. As DNA, the CDR3 is TGTGCCTGGACTGACAGGGGGCGGGGTGAAAAACTGTTTTTT. It yields the protein CAWTDRGRGEKLFF.

The chain links TRBV2 to TRBJ1-5; weak D call: TRBD1 (6 bases). The CDR3 loop spans 12 amino acids. Germline V gene data show CDR1 as SNHLY and CDR2 as FYNNEI. The V and J ends lost 8 bases and 8 bases respectively, with 13 bases between them. CDR3 loop: CASAGGREPQHF. The CDR3 region has the DNA TGTGCCAGCGCGGGGGGGCGGGAGCCCCAGCATTTT.

For the CDR3, the DNA is TGCGCCAGCAGCTTGGAAGGAGGGATCGGCGAGCAGTACTTC. Its translation: CASSLEGGIGEQYF. The V call is TRBV5-1, the J call TRBJ2-7; tentative D call: TRBD2 (6 bases). Deletions cut 0 bases from V and 6 bases from J, with 13 bases between. Germline V gene lookup returns CDR1 SGHRS and CDR2 YFSETQ. CDR3 length equals 14 residues. Full variable domain (rest looked up from reference TRBV5-1 and TRBJ2-7): KAGVTQTPRYLIKTRGQQVTLSCSPISGHRSVSWYQQTPGQGLQFLFEYFSETQRNKGNFPGRFSGRQFSNSRSEMNVSTLELGDSALYLCASSLEGGIGEQYFGPGTRLTVT.

The chain combines TRBV2 with TRBJ1-5; weak D call: TRBD1 (6 bases). This CDR3 has 15 residues. Trimming cost V 0 bases and J 7 bases, with 13 bases left between them. Germline lookup yields CDR1 SNHLY and CDR2 FYNNEI. In nucleotides, the CDR3 is TGTGCCAGCAGTGAAGCGGCGGCAGGGGTGCAGCCCCAGCATTTT. Translation: CASSEAAAGVQPQHF.

CDR3: CASSWDDRYSYEQYF. In DNA form, the CDR3 reads TGTGCCAGCAGTTGGGACGATCGGTACTCCTACGAGCAGTACTTC. This sequence joins TRBV5-5 and TRBJ2-7; the D call may be TRBD1 or TRBD2 (5 bases each). The CDR3 runs to 15 residues. Trimming took off 5 bases at V and 0 bases at J, with 15 bases between the two ends. The germline V gene has CDR1 SGHKS and CDR2 YYEKEE (reference sequence).

The rearrangement joins TRBV18 to TRBJ2-1; 15 bases map to TRBD2. Germline V lookup: CDR1 KGHSH, CDR2 LQKENI. The CDR3 spans 16 residues. Trimming at V came to 4 bases and at J to 6 bases, leaving 4 bases not matched to a gene. The CDR3 here is CASSRTSGGASNEQFF. The CDR3 nucleotides read TGTGCCAGCTCACGGACTAGCGGGGGGGCTTCCAATGAGCAGTTCTTC.

This chain joins TRBV19 and TRBJ1-1; 8 nucleotides line up with TRBD1. Germline-derived CDR1 and CDR2 are LNHDA and SQIVND (reference sequence). V dropped 2 bases and J dropped 6; count of bases not matched to a gene: 2. This CDR3 region has 13 residues. The CDR3 sequence: CASSISTGAEAFF. The CDR3 DNA reads as TGTGCCAGTAGTATATCGACAGGGGCTGAAGCTTTCTTT.

The chain is built from TRBV27 and TRBJ1-1, with a tentative D call TRBD1 (5 bases). Trimming took off 5 bases at V and 8 bases at J, with 18 bases between the two ends. The CDR3 loop spans 14 amino acids. The germline V gene has CDR1 MNHEY and CDR2 SMNVEV (reference sequence). CDR3 protein: CASSPRTDILEAFF. Written as DNA, the CDR3 is TGTGCCAGCAGTCCCCGGACGGACATCTTAGAAGCTTTCTTT.

The chain carries TRBV7-9 and TRBJ2-7, with 7 nucleotides matching TRBD1. From germline, CDR1 is SEHNR and CDR2 FQNEAQ (reference sequence). The CDR3 length is 14 residues. V dropped 1 base and J dropped 4; count of bases not matched to a gene: 4. This CDR3 reads CASSLGGQTYEQYF. As DNA, the CDR3 is TGTGCCAGCAGCTTAGGGGGACAGACTTACGAGCAGTACTTC.

V is TRBV15 and J is TRBJ2-7; D is unclear. V dropped 0 bases and J dropped 1 base, with 7 bases sitting between them. CDR3 size: 14 residues. Germline V gene data show CDR1 as LNHNV and CDR2 as YYDKDF (reference sequence). The CDR3 nucleotides are TGTGCCACCAGCAGAGACAGGCAATCCTACGAGCAGTACTTC. This sequence encodes CATSRDRQSYEQYF.

This chain connects TRBV18 to TRBJ1-2, with D uncertain. V was clipped by 6 bases and J by 4 bases, with 21 bases between them. CDR3 size: 16 residues. CDR1 KGHSH and CDR2 LQKENI come from the germline V gene. Here the CDR3 reads CASSQTPAAYTYGYTF. The CDR3 DNA is TGTGCCAGCTCCCAAACCCCGGCAGCTTACACCTATGGCTACACCTTC. Drawing the rest from reference TRBV18 and TRBJ1-2, the complete variable domain is NAGVMQNPRHLVRRRGQEARLRCSPMKGHSHVYWYRQLPEEGLKFMVYLQKENIIDESGMPKERFSAEFPKEGPSILRIQQVVRGDSAAYFCASSQTPAAYTYGYTFGSGTRLTVV.

The chain employs TRBV29-1 and TRBJ2-2; 11 nucleotides line up with TRBD2. The J segment lost 3 bases and the V segment lost 4 bases, leaving 4 bases of the junction unmatched. Germline V gives CDR1 SQVTM, CDR2 ANQGSEA. The CDR3 consists of 15 residues. The CDR3: CSVASGGRYTGELFF. The CDR3 DNA follows: TGCAGCGTTGCTAGCGGGGGGCGCTACACCGGGGAGCTGTTTTTT.